A single T cell receptor beta chain is shown here with its context. The data are from a study of blood T cell repertoires in COVID-19. Looking at the study overall: Samples taken during acute and convalescent COVID-19 were collected in the United States, Italy and Spain. Sample material is recorded as cDNA or gDNA derived from T cells, B-cell-depleted T cells, or PBMCs.

Original processing methods: Reference gene primer amplification in the assay estimated nucleated cell counts. Here immunoSEQ multiplex PCR was the method, and the copy in TCRdb shows in-frame clones only, minus some. V and J calls and clone size are copied from that table; D and trimming were computed from the DNA. Here the sample spans 120,000 to 150,000 clones, around 89% being singletons. Trimming stripped 1 base from V and 3 bases from J, with 3 bases between. The CDR3 consists of 13 residues. From germline, CDR1 is LNHDA and CDR2 SQIVND (reference sequence). The sample comprised peripheral blood. This chain connects TRBV19 to TRBJ2-2; unclear D gene. The sequence derives from a human donor in a cohort sampled during active COVID-19. CDR3: CASSIADTGELFF. The CDR3 DNA sequence: TGTGCCAGTAGTATAGCGGACACCGGGGAGCTGTTTTTT.